Listed below are T cell receptor beta chains from one sample, sequenced in a study of blood T cell repertoires in COVID-19. This table comes from immunoSEQ multiplex PCR, and its TCRdb copy is limited to in-frame clones, with some not included. Among under 150,000 clones listed, 88% were seen once. Material: peripheral blood. The receptors were gathered from a man aged 50 to 59 with active or convalescent COVID-19. The CDR3 runs from the conserved cysteine through the conserved F or W. Each record gives: J gene, V gene, clone size, D gene, CDR3 DNA, CDR3 protein. The D gene is left open where the match is weak. Not every row has a clone size; where given, it reads once, few, many or a size class.

J: TRBJ1-3; V: TRBV5-1; size: NA; D: TRBD1; DNA: TGCGCCAGCAAAACGGGGACAGTGTCTGGAAACACCATATATTTT; CDR3: CASKTGTVSGNTIYF
J: TRBJ1-4; V: TRBV25-1; size: NA; D: TRBD1; DNA: TGTGCCAGCAGTGATTGGACAGGGAGGTCGGAAAAACTGTTTTTT; CDR3: CASSDWTGRSEKLFF
J: TRBJ2-2; V: TRBV10-1; size: NA; D: NA; DNA: TGCGCCAGCAGTGACCGAAACAGGGACACCGGGGAGCTGTTTTTT; CDR3: CASSDRNRDTGELFF
J: TRBJ2-5; V: TRBV27; size: NA; D: TRBD1; DNA: TGTGCCAGCAGAAGGGGGCGGACAGGGGCCTTCCAAGAGACCCAGTACTTC; CDR3: CASRRGRTGAFQETQYF
J: TRBJ2-2; V: TRBV6-1; size: NA; D: TRBD1; DNA: TGTGCCAGCAGTGGCCTGTACGGGACAGGGAAGGGCGGGGAGCTGTTTTTT; CDR3: CASSGLYGTGKGGELFF
J: TRBJ2-4; V: TRBV5-6; size: once; D: NA; DNA: TGTGCCAGCAGCTTGGGCGGTCCCTTAGCCAAAAACATTCAGTACTTC; CDR3: CASSLGGPLAKNIQYF
J: TRBJ1-2; V: TRBV21-1; size: NA; D: NA; DNA: TGTGCCAGCAGCAAAGAGGCGGCGAACTATGGCTACACCTTC; CDR3: CASSKEAANYGYTF
J: TRBJ1-5; V: TRBV23-1; size: NA; D: NA; DNA: TGCGCCAGCATTAGAGAAGGGGAGCCCCAGCATTTT; CDR3: CASIREGEPQHF
J: TRBJ2-7; V: TRBV27; size: NA; D: NA; DNA: TGTGCCAGCAGTCAGGGGTTCCCCTACGAGCAGTACTTC; CDR3: CASSQGFPYEQYF
J: TRBJ1-2; V: TRBV5-1; size: few; D: NA; DNA: TGCGCCAGCAGCTTGGAAGGAGTATATTATGGCTACACCTTC; CDR3: CASSLEGVYYGYTF
J: TRBJ2-1; V: TRBV28; size: NA; D: NA; DNA: TGTGCCAGCAGTTTATTGGCGGAACGGGGCAATGAGCAGTTCTTC; CDR3: CASSLLAERGNEQFF
J: TRBJ1-2; V: TRBV11-1; size: once; D: TRBD1; DNA: TGTGCCAGCAGCTCAGGACAGGACTATGGCTACACCTTC; CDR3: CASSSGQDYGYTF
J: TRBJ2-7; V: TRBV7-2; size: NA; D: NA; DNA: TGTGCCAGCAGCTTAGGTGGGAGCCCCTACGAGCAGTACTTC; CDR3: CASSLGGSPYEQYF
J: TRBJ2-3; V: TRBV4-3; size: NA; D: NA; DNA: TGCGCCAGCAGCCAAGAGCGGTTCACAGATACGCAGTATTTT; CDR3: CASSQERFTDTQYF
J: TRBJ2-1; V: TRBV27; size: NA; D: TRBD1; DNA: TGTGCCAGCACCACCCGAGGGGGCCTTTACAATGAGCAGTTCTTC; CDR3: CASTTRGGLYNEQFF
J: TRBJ1-2; V: TRBV9; size: NA; D: TRBD1; DNA: TGTGCCAGCAGCGTAGGGGACAGGGGTTTAGATGGTGGCTACACCTTC; CDR3: CASSVGDRGLDGGYTF
J: TRBJ2-7; V: TRBV6-5; size: NA; D: NA; DNA: TGTGCCAGCAGTTATTCCCCCCTTTCCTACTCCTACGAGCAGTACTTC; CDR3: CASSYSPLSYSYEQYF
J: TRBJ2-2; V: TRBV28; size: NA; D: NA; DNA: TGTGCCAGCACGGCGGGCACCGGGGAGCTGTTTTTT; CDR3: CASTAGTGELFF
J: TRBJ2-7; V: TRBV5-1; size: NA; D: NA; DNA: TGCGCCAGCAGCGACATCTACGAGCAGTACTTC; CDR3: CASSDIYEQYF
J: TRBJ1-4; V: TRBV28; size: NA; D: NA; DNA: TGTGCCAGCACCCCAAAGGGCCAGGGAAATAATGAAAAACTGTTTTTT; CDR3: CASTPKGQGNNEKLFF
J: TRBJ1-2; V: TRBV18; size: once; D: TRBD1; DNA: TGTGCCAGCTCACTGGACAGGGGGTCTTATGGCTACACCTTC; CDR3: CASSLDRGSYGYTF
J: TRBJ2-2; V: TRBV3-1/TRBV3-2; size: NA; D: TRBD2; DNA: TGTGCCAGCAGCCAAGATAGGACTAGCGGAAAAAACACCGGGGAGCTGTTTTTT; CDR3: CASSQDRTSGKNTGELFF
J: TRBJ2-7; V: TRBV27; size: NA; D: NA; DNA: TGTGCCAGCAGTCGAAGGACAGAAACCCGCTACGAGCAGTACTTC; CDR3: CASSRRTETRYEQYF
J: TRBJ2-5; V: TRBV10-3; size: NA; D: NA; DNA: TGTGCCATCAGCTCCGGAGGGGAACAAGAGACCCAGTACTTC; CDR3: CAISSGGEQETQYF
J: TRBJ1-2; V: TRBV6-5; size: NA; D: NA; DNA: TGTGCCAGCAGTTACTCGACCGGGGGCTATGGCTACACCTTC; CDR3: CASSYSTGGYGYTF
J: TRBJ1-3; V: TRBV7-9; size: NA; D: TRBD1; DNA: TGTGCCACCCGAGTGACAGGGGCATCTGGAAACACCATATATTTT; CDR3: CATRVTGASGNTIYF
J: TRBJ2-7; V: TRBV28; size: few; D: NA; DNA: TGTGCCAGCAGCTTGGACGGACTTTACGAGCAGTACTTC; CDR3: CASSLDGLYEQYF
J: TRBJ1-2; V: TRBV11-1; size: NA; D: TRBD1; DNA: TGTGCCAGCAGCTTAGGACAGGGATCCTACTATGGCTACACCTTC; CDR3: CASSLGQGSYYGYTF
J: TRBJ2-2; V: TRBV15; size: NA; D: TRBD2; DNA: TGTGCCACCAGCAGAGCGGGCCGCGGGAGAGACACCGGGGAGCTGTTTTTT; CDR3: CATSRAGRGRDTGELFF
J: TRBJ2-7; V: TRBV5-8; size: NA; D: TRBD2; DNA: TGTGCCAGCAGCCCCCGACTAGCGAACATTTACGAGCAGTACTTC; CDR3: CASSPRLANIYEQYF
J: TRBJ1-2; V: TRBV30; size: NA; D: NA; DNA: TGTGCCTGGAGTGTACTTTCGGGGGGAGGCTATGGCTACACCTTC; CDR3: CAWSVLSGGGYGYTF
J: TRBJ1-2; V: TRBV3-1/TRBV3-2; size: NA; D: NA; DNA: TGTGCCAGCAGCCCCGGACTTTACGGTGGCTACACCTTC; CDR3: CASSPGLYGGYTF
J: TRBJ1-1; V: TRBV18; size: NA; D: NA; DNA: TGTGCCAGCTCACCACCATCAGGGAACACTGAAGCTTTCTTT; CDR3: CASSPPSGNTEAFF
J: TRBJ1-1; V: TRBV6-2/TRBV6-3; size: NA; D: TRBD1; DNA: TGTGCCAGCAGTTACCGACAGGGAAGTAGCACTGAAGCTTTCTTT; CDR3: CASSYRQGSSTEAFF
J: TRBJ2-1; V: TRBV6-5; size: NA; D: NA; DNA: TGTGCCAGCAGACGACTAGGCTCCTACAATGAGCAGTTCTTC; CDR3: CASRRLGSYNEQFF
J: TRBJ1-1; V: TRBV11-3; size: NA; D: TRBD1; DNA: TGTGCCAGCAGTTCCGACAGGGACACTGAAGCTTTCTTT; CDR3: CASSSDRDTEAFF
J: TRBJ1-2; V: TRBV7-9; size: NA; D: TRBD1; DNA: TGTGCCAGCAGCTTAGCAGGGGGCGATGGCTACACCTTC; CDR3: CASSLAGGDGYTF
J: TRBJ1-5; V: TRBV19; size: NA; D: TRBD1; DNA: TGTGCCAGTACCGACAGGGGACGGCAGCCCCAGCATTTT; CDR3: CASTDRGRQPQHF
J: TRBJ2-6; V: TRBV27; size: NA; D: NA; DNA: TGTGCCAGCAGTTTTAGCCTTCGGGAGACTGGGGCCAACGTCCTGACTTTC; CDR3: CASSFSLRETGANVLTF
J: TRBJ1-3; V: TRBV3-1/TRBV3-2; size: NA; D: TRBD1; DNA: TGTGCCAGCAGCCCCACGACAGGGGGGTCAGGAAACACCATATATTTT; CDR3: CASSPTTGGSGNTIYF
J: TRBJ1-5; V: TRBV5-5; size: NA; D: NA; DNA: TGTGCCAGCAGCCAACAGGGATTTGAGGCCCAGCATTTT; CDR3: CASSQQGFEAQHF
J: TRBJ1-5; V: TRBV12-3/TRBV12-4; size: NA; D: NA; DNA: TGTGCCAGCAGTCGGATCGGCGGTCAGCCCCAGCATTTT; CDR3: CASSRIGGQPQHF
J: TRBJ2-5; V: TRBV18; size: NA; D: TRBD1; DNA: TGTGCCAGCTCACCACCCACAGGGGGTTCAGGTGTCACCCAGTACTTC; CDR3: CASSPPTGGSGVTQYF
J: TRBJ2-2; V: TRBV24-1; size: NA; D: TRBD1; DNA: TGTGCCACCAGTGGGGGACAGGGACCCACCGGGGAGCTGTTTTTT; CDR3: CATSGGQGPTGELFF
J: TRBJ2-7; V: TRBV5-1; size: NA; D: NA; DNA: TGCGCCAGCAGCTCGTTTGGAGGGAATCCCAACGAGCAGTACTTC; CDR3: CASSSFGGNPNEQYF
J: TRBJ1-4; V: TRBV11-2; size: few; D: TRBD1; DNA: TGTGCCAGCAGCCCCGGGACAGACCATGAAAAACTGTTTTTT; CDR3: CASSPGTDHEKLFF